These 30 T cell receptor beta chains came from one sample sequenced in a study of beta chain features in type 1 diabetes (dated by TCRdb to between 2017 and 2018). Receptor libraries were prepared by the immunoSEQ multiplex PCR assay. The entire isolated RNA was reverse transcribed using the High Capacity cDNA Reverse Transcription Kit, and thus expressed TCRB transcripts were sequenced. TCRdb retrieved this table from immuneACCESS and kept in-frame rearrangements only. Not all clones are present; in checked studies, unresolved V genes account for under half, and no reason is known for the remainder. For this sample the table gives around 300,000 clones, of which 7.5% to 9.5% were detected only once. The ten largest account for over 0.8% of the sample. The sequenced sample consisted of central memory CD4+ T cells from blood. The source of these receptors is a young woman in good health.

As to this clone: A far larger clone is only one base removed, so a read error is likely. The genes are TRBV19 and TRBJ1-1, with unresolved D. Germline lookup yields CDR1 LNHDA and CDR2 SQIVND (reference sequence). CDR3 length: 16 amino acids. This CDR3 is CASSLGQQLTNTEACF. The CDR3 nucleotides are TGTGCCAGTAGTCTCGGGCAACAGCTAACGAACACTGAAGCTTGCTTT.

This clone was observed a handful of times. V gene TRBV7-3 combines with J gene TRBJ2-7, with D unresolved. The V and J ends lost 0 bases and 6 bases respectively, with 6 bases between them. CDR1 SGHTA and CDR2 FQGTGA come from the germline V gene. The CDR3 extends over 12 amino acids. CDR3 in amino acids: CASSLTGVEQYF. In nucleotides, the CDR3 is TGTGCCAGCAGCTTAACTGGCGTCGAGCAGTACTTC.

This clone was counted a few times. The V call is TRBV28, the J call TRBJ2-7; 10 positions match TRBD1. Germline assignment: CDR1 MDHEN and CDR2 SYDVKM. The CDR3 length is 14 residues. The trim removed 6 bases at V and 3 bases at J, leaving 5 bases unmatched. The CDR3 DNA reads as TGTGCCAGCAGAACGACAGGGGGCTTCTACGAGCAGTACTTC. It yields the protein CASRTTGGFYEQYF.

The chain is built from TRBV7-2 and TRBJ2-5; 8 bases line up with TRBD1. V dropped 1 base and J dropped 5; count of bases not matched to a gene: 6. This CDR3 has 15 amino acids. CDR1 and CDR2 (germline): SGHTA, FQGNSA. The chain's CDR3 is CASSLGPRDRETQYF. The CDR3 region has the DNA TGTGCCAGCAGCTTAGGTCCGAGGGACAGGGAGACCCAGTACTTC.

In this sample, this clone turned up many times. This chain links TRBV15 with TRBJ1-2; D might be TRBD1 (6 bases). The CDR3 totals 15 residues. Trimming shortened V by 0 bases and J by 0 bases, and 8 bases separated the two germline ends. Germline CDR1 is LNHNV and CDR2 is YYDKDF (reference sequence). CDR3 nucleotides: TGTGCCACCAGCAGAGAGGGGGCCTCTAACTATGGCTACACCTTC. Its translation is CATSREGASNYGYTF.

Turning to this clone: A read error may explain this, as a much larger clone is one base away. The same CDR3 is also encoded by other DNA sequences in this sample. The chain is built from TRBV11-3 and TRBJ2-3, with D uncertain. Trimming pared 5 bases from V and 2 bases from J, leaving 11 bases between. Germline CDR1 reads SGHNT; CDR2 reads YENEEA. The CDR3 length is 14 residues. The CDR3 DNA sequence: TGTGCCAGCAGCCCTGACGGAAACACAGATACGCAGTATTTT. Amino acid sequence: CASSPDGNTDTQYF.

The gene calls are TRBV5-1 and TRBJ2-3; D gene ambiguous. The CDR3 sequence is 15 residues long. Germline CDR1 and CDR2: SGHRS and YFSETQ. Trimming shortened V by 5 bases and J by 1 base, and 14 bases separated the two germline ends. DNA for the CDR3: TGCGCCAGCAGTCCTAGGCAGGCCCGCACAGATACGCAGTATTTT. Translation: CASSPRQARTDTQYF.

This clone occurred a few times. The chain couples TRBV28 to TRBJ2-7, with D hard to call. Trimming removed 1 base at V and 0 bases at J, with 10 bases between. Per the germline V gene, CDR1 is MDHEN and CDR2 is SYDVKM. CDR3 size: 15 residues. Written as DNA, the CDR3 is TGTGCCAGCAGTTTATACAAAACGAGCTCCTACGAGCAGTACTTC. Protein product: CASSLYKTSSYEQYF.

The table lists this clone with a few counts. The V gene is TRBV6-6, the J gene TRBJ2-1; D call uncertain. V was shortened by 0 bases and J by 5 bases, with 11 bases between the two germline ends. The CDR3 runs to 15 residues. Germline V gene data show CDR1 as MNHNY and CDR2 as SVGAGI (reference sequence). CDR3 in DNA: TGTGCCAGCAGTTACTCTCTCGGTTGGAACAATGAGCAGTTCTTC. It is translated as CASSYSLGWNNEQFF.

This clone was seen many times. CDR3 loop: CASSRLQGAYEQFF. CDR3 DNA: TGTGCCAGCTCACGTTTACAGGGGGCCTATGAGCAGTTCTTC. V and J are TRBV18 and TRBJ2-1; 9 bases match TRBD1. J was trimmed by 8 bases and V by 4 bases; bases with no gene match: 6. CDR1 and CDR2 from the germline V gene are KGHSH and LQKENI. The CDR3 runs 14 residues.

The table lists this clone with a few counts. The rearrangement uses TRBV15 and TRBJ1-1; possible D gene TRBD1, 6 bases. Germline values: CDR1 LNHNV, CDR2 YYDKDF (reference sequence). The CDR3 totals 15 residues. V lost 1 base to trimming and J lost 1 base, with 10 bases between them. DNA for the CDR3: TGTGCCACCAGCAGAGCCGGGGGCCAGAACACTGAAGCTTTCTTT. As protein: CATSRAGGQNTEAFF. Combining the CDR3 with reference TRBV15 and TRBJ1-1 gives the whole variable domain DAMVIQNPRYQVTQFGKPVTLSCSQTLNHNVMYWYQQKSSQAPKLLFHYYDKDFNNEADTPDNFQSRRPNTSFCFLDIRSPGLGDTAMYLCATSRAGGQNTEAFFGQGTRLTVV.

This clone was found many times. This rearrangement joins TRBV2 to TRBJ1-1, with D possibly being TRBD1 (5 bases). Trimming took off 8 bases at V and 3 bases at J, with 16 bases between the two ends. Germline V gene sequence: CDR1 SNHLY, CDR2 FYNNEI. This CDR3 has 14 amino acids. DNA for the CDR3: TGTGCCAGCGTGGTAGGGACCGCATACACTGAAGCTTTCTTT. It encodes CASVVGTAYTEAFF.

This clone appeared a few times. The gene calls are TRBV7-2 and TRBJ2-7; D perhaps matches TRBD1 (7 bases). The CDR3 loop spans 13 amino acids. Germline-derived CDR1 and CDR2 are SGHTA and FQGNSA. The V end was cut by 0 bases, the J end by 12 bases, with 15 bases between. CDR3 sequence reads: CASSLARQGGLYF. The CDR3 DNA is TGTGCCAGCAGCTTAGCTCGTCAGGGGGGTTTGTACTTC.

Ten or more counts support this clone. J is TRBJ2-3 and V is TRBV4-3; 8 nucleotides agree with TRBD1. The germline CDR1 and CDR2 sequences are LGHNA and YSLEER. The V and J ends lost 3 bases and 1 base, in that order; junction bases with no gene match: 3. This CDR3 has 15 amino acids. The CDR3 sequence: CASSHVGQGTDTQYF. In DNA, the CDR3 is TGCGCCAGCAGCCACGTGGGACAGGGCACAGATACGCAGTATTTT.

The CDR3 is CSVGWGTEAFF. CDR3 in DNA: TGCAGCGTTGGCTGGGGGACTGAAGCTTTCTTT. The chain employs TRBV29-1 and TRBJ1-1, with D perhaps matching TRBD1 (5 bases). Trimming removed 4 bases from V and 5 bases from J, with 8 bases in between. The CDR3 is 11 residues long. Germline loops: CDR1 SQVTM, CDR2 ANQGSEA.

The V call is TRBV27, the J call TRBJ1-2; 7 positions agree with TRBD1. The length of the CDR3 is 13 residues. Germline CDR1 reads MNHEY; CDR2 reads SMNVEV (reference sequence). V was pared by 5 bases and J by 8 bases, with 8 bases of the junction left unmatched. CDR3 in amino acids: CASSAKGQLGYTF. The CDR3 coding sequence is TGTGCCAGCAGTGCCAAGGGACAGCTGGGCTACACCTTC.

CDR3 DNA: TGTGCCAGCAGCTTTGCGGACCCTGGGGCCAACGTCCTGACTTTC. It encodes CASSFADPGANVLTF. The gene calls are TRBV7-9 and TRBJ2-6; D call uncertain. CDR1 SEHNR and CDR2 FQNEAQ come from the germline V gene (reference sequence). The CDR3 has 15 amino acids. V gave up 3 bases and J gave up 2 bases, with 8 bases separating them.

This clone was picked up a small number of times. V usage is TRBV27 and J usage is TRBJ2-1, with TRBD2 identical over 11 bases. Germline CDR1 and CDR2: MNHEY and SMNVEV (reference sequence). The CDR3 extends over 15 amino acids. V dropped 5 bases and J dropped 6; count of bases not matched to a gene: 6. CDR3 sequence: CASSNLAGGSNEQFF. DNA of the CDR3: TGTGCCAGCAGTAACCTAGCGGGAGGTTCCAATGAGCAGTTCTTC.

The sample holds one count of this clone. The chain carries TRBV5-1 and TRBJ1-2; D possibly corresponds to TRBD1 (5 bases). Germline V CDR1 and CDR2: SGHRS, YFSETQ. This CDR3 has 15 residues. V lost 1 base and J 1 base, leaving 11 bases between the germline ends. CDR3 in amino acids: CASSLTRDSNYGYTF. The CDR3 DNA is TGCGCCAGCAGCTTGACCCGTGACAGTAACTATGGCTACACCTTC.

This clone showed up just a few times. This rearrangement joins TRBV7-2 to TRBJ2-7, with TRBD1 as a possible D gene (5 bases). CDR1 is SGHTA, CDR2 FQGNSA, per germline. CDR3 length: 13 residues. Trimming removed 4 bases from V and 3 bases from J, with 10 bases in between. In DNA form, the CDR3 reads TGTGCCAGCAGCTCGCCGACAGACTACGAGCAGTACGTC. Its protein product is CASSSPTDYEQYV.

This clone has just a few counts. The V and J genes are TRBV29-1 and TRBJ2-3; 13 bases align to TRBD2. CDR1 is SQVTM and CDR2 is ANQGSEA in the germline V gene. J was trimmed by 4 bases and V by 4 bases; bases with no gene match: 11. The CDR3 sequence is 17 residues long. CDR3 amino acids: CSVAKTGTSGKSDTQYF. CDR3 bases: TGCAGCGTTGCCAAGACCGGGACTAGCGGGAAGTCAGATACGCAGTATTTT.

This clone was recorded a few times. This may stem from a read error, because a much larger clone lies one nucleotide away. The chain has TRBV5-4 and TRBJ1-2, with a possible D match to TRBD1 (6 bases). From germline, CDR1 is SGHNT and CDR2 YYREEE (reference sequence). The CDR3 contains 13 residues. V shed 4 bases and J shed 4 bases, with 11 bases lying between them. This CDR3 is CASSPTGAYGYTF. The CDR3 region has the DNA TGTGCCAGCAGCCCGACAGGAGCCTATGGCTACACCTTC.

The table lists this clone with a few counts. CDR3 coding DNA: TGTGCCAGCAGACACCGGGACAGGGAGACCGGGGAGCTGTTTTTT. Translating it yields CASRHRDRETGELFF. J is TRBJ2-2 and V is TRBV7-2, with 9 bases identical to TRBD1. The CDR3 contains 15 residues. The J segment lost 5 bases and the V segment lost 6 bases, leaving 7 bases of the junction unmatched. Germline CDR1 reads SGHTA; CDR2 reads FQGNSA.

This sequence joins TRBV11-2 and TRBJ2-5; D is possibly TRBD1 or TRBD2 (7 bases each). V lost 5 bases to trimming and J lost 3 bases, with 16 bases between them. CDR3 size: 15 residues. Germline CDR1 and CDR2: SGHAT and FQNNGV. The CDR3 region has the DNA TGTGCCAGCAGCCGAAAACAGGGGAGGGAAGAGACCCAGTACTTC. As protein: CASSRKQGREETQYF.

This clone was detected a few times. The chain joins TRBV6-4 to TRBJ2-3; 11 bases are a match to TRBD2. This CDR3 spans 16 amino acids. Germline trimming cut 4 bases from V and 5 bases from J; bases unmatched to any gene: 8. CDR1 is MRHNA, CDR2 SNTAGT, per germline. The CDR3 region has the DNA TGTGCCAGCAGTGCAGGGCCTAGCGGGAGGAAAGATACGCAGTATTTT. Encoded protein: CASSAGPSGRKDTQYF.

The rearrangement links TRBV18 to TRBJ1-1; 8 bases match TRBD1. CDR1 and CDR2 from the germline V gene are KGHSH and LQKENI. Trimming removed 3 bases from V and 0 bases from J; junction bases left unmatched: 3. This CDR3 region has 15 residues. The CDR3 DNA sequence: TGTGCCAGCTCACCCCGGACAGGGCTGAACACTGAAGCTTTCTTT. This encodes CASSPRTGLNTEAFF.

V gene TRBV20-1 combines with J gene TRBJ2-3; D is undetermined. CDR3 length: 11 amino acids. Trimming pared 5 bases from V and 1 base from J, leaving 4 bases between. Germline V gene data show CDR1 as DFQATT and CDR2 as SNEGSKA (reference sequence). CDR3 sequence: CSAVGTDTQYF. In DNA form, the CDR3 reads TGCAGTGCTGTGGGCACAGATACGCAGTATTTT.

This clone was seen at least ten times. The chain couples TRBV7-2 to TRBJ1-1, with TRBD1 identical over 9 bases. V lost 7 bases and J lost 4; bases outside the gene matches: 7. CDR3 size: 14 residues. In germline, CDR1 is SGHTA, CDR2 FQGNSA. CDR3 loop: CASTRPTGGTEAFF. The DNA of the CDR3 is TGTGCCAGCACCAGACCGACAGGGGGCACTGAAGCTTTCTTT.

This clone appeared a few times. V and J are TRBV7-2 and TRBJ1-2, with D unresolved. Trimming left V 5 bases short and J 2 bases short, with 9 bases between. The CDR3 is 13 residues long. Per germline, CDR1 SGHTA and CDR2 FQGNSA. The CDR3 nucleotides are TGTGCCAGCAGCGCACAGCTAAACTATGGCTACACCTTC. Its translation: CASSAQLNYGYTF.

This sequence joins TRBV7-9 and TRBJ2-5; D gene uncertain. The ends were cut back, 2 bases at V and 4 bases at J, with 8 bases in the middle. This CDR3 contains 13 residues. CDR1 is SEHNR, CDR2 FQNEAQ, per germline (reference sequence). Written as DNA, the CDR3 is TGTGCCAGCAGCTTATTGATAGGAGAGACCCAGTACTTC. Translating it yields CASSLLIGETQYF.